Following are 15 T cell receptor beta chains from one sample sequenced in a study of metastatic and nonmetastatic thyroid tumors (dated by TCRdb to about 2020). Before undergoing thyroid surgery, none of the patients had been given any kind of treatment. The library was made by PCR. Reads for this sample came from an Illumina HiSeq 4000. The public reads were reprocessed in TCRdb via fastp at Q25 and MiXCR, keeping in-frame beta chains. For this sample the table gives about 27,000 clones, of which about 15% were detected only once. Jointly, the top ten make up about 5.7% of the sample. Specimen: blood. All receptors come from a male donor with papillary thyroid cancer or a benign thyroid nodule (not recorded which). Some clones in this sample may be carry-over from other donors' samples.

By sample share, this clone is large (0.1 to 1%). The genes are TRBV5-1 and TRBJ2-7; D is perhaps TRBD1 or TRBD2 (5 bases each). V lost 4 bases and J 2 bases, leaving 13 bases between the germline ends. This CDR3 is 14 amino acids long. CDR1 and CDR2 (germline): SGHRS, YFSETQ. CDR3 loop: CASSDRDGAYEQYF. The CDR3 DNA follows: TGCGCCAGCAGCGACCGGGACGGAGCCTACGAGCAGTACTTC.

By sample share, this clone is medium-sized. This chain uses TRBV6-2 or TRBV6-3 with TRBJ2-1; D may match TRBD1 or TRBD2 (5 bases each). This CDR3 is built from 12 residues. Looked up from germline, CDR1 is MNHEY and CDR2 is SVGEGT. Trimming removed 8 bases from V and 7 bases from J, with 12 bases in between. The CDR3: CASGGFGNEQFF. As DNA, the CDR3 is TGTGCCAGCGGGGGTTTTGGGAATGAGCAGTTCTTC.

A word on this clone: Germline and junction disagree at one end, which may indicate a read error. The chain has TRBV27 and TRBJ2-7; tentative D call: TRBD1 (6 bases). The CDR3 is 14 residues long. The germline V gene encodes CDR1 MNHEY and CDR2 SMNVEV (reference sequence). CDR3 DNA sequence: TGTGTCAGCAGTCCCCGGGACAACCCCTACGATCAGTACTTC. It codes for CVSSPRDNPYDQYF.

This clone has ten or more counts. A much larger clone lies a single base off, so this may be a read error. CDR3 DNA: TGCAGTGCAATTTACGGAGAGGGGTGCTACGAGCAGTACTTC. Its protein product is CSAIYGEGCYEQYF. The genes are TRBV20-1 and TRBJ2-7, with D possibly called TRBD1 or TRBD2 (5 bases each). This CDR3 is built from 14 residues. V shed 6 bases and J shed 3 bases, with 18 bases lying between them. CDR1 is DFQATT and CDR2 is SNEGSKA in the germline V gene (reference sequence).

The rearrangement joins TRBV11-2 to TRBJ1-6; TRBD1 matches 8 bases. Losses at the gene ends were 5 bases for V and 7 bases for J; bases not matched to a gene: 10. Germline CDR1 reads SGHAT; CDR2 reads FQNNGV. This CDR3 is 16 amino acids long. CDR3: CASSPSHRTGNSPLHF. The DNA of the CDR3 is TGTGCCAGCAGCCCATCGCACAGGACAGGGAATTCACCCCTCCACTTT.

This chain uses TRBV19 with TRBJ2-3; 8 bases match TRBD2. The CDR3 is made up of 15 amino acids. V was clipped by 3 bases and J by 1 base; unmatched bases: 3. Looked up from germline, CDR1 is LNHDA and CDR2 is SQIVND (reference sequence). Here the CDR3 reads CASSILAGRTDTQYF. Here the CDR3 DNA reads TGTGCCAGTAGTATTTTAGCGGGGCGCACAGATACGCAGTATTTT.

This clone was detected many times. The V call is TRBV4-1, the J call TRBJ2-3; D not resolved. The germline V and J ends were trimmed by 1 base and 3 bases, with 8 bases remaining between them. The length of the CDR3 is 14 residues. In germline, CDR1 is MGHRA, CDR2 YSYEKL. DNA for the CDR3: TGCGCCAGCAGCCAAGGATCTTCGACAGATACGCAGTATTTT. Amino acid sequence: CASSQGSSTDTQYF.

This clone was recorded at least ten times. J is TRBJ2-7 and V is TRBV7-9; weak D call: TRBD1 (6 bases). This CDR3 comprises 11 residues. Trimming shortened V by 3 bases and J by 6 bases, and 6 bases separated the two germline ends. CDR1 and CDR2 (germline): SEHNR, FQNEAQ (reference sequence). The CDR3 sequence is CASSLDSEQYF. CDR3 sequence (DNA): TGTGCCAGCAGCTTGGACAGCGAGCAGTACTTC.

The chain has TRBV5-1 and TRBJ2-7, with D hard to call. Germline CDR1 and CDR2: SGHRS and YFSETQ. The ends were cut back, 1 base at V and 2 bases at J, with 10 bases in the middle. CDR3 size: 14 residues. The CDR3: CASSLSLQTYEQYF. The CDR3, as DNA: TGCGCCAGCAGCTTGTCTTTGCAGACCTACGAGCAGTACTTC.

The chain couples TRBV30 to TRBJ2-7; TRBD1 matches at 8 bases. Looked up from germline, CDR1 is GTSNPN and CDR2 is SVGIG (reference sequence). The CDR3 sequence is 14 residues long. The V segment lost 3 bases and the J segment 3 bases; nucleotides outside the gene matches: 7. In nucleotides, the CDR3 is TGTGCCTGGAGAGGGACAGGACGGCGCTACGAGCAGTACTTC. Residues: CAWRGTGRRYEQYF.

Many counts were recorded for this clone. This sample also contains other DNA sequences that code for the same CDR3. The genes are TRBV20-1 and TRBJ2-7; 8 positions match TRBD2. The CDR3 runs to 13 residues. V was pared by 3 bases and J by 0 bases, with 1 base of the junction left unmatched. Germline V gene sequence: CDR1 DFQATT, CDR2 SNEGSKA (reference sequence). DNA of the CDR3: TGCAGTGCTAGGACTAGCGCCTCCTACGAGCAGTACTTC. Its translation: CSARTSASYEQYF.

This clone was counted many times. DNA of the CDR3: TGTGCCAGCAGCCCAGCCGGGGAGCTGTTTTTT. Translation: CASSPAGELFF. The chain links TRBV7-9 to TRBJ2-2, with D unclear. Trimming cost V 5 bases and J 6 bases, with 4 bases left between them. The CDR3 runs 11 residues. CDR1 and CDR2 (germline): SEHNR, FQNEAQ (reference sequence).

This clone was detected many times. Other DNA sequences of this sample code for an identical CDR3. The gene calls are TRBV2 and TRBJ1-5, with 7 nucleotides matching TRBD1. CDR1 SNHLY and CDR2 FYNNEI come from the germline V gene. This CDR3 is built from 14 residues. V gave up 7 bases and J gave up 4 bases; unmatched junction bases: 7. CDR3 loop: CASTGTDRNQPQHF. The CDR3 DNA is TGTGCCAGCACCGGGACAGATCGGAATCAGCCCCAGCATTTT.

The chain links TRBV15 to TRBJ2-4; 7 positions match TRBD2. V lost 1 base, J lost 0 bases, and 9 bases stayed unmatched. CDR1 and CDR2 from the germline V gene are LNHNV and YYDKDF (reference sequence). The CDR3 runs to 18 residues. Here the CDR3 DNA reads TGTGCCACCAGCAGAGGTCTCATTAGCGGGCTAGCCAAAAACATTCAGTACTTC. This sequence encodes CATSRGLISGLAKNIQYF.

This clone was detected ten times or more. The chain has TRBV6-1 and TRBJ2-1; TRBD2 might be the D (6 bases). This CDR3 has 14 residues. Trimming left V 4 bases short and J 8 bases short, with 15 bases between. Germline assignment: CDR1 MNHNS and CDR2 SASEGT. In DNA, the CDR3 is TGTGCCAGCAGTGGTTGGAGGGCCGGGTATGAGCAGTTCTTC. Its protein is CASSGWRAGYEQFF.